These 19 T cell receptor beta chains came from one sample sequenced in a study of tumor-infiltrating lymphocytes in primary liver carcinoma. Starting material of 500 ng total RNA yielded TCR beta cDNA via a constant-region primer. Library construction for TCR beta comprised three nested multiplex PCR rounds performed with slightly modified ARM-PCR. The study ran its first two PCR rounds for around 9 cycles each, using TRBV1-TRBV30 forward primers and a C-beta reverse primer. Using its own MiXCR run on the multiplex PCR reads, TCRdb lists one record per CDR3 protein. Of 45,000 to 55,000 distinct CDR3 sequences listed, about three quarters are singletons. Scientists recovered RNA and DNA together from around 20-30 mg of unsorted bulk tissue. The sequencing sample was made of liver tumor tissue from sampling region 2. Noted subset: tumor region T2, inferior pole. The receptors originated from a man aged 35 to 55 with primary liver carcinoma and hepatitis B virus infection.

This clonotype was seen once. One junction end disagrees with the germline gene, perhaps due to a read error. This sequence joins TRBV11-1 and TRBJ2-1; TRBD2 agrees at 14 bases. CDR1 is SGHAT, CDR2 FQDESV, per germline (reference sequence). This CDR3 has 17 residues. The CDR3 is CASSLGLAGEVDNVQIF. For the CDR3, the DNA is TGTGCCAGCAGCCTGGGACTAGCGGGAGAAGTTGACAATGTACAGATCTTC.

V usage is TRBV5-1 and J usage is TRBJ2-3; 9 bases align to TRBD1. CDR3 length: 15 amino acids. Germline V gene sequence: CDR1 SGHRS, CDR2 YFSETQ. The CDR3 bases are TGCGTAAGCAGCGTTGGACAGGGGAATAAGGATACGCAGTATTTT. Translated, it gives CVSSVGQGNKDTQYF.

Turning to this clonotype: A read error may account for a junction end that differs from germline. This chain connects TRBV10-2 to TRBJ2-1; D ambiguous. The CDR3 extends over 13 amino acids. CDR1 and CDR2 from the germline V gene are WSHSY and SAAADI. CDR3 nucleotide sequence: TGCGCCAGCAGTAGAGAGTCCTACAATGAGCGGTTCTTC. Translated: CASSRESYNERFF.

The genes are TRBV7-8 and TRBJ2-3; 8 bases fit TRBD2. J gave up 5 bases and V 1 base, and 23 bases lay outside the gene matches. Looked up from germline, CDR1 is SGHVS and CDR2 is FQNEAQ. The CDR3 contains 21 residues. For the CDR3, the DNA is TGTGCCAGCAGCTTAGACTTCTCGCGGGAGGATCTGAGAACCCGCATAGATACGCAGTATTTT. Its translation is CASSLDFSREDLRTRIDTQYF.

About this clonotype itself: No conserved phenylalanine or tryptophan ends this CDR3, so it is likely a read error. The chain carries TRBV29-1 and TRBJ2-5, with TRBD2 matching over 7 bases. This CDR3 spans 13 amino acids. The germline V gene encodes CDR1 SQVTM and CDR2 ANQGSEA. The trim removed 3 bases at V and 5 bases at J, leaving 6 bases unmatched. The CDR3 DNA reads TGCAGCGTTGATGGGAGGGCCGCTGAGACCCAGTACCAC. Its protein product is CSVDGRAAETQYH.

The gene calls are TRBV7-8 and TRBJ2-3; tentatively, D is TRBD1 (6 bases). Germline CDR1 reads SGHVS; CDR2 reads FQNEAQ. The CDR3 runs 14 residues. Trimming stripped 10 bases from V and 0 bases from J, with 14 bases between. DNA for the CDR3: TGTGCCATCAGGGACATAACTAGCACAGATACGCAGTATTTT. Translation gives CAIRDITSTDTQYF.

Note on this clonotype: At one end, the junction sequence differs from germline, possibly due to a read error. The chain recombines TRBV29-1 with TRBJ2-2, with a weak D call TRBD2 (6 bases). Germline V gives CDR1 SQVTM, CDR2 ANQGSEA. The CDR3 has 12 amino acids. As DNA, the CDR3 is TGCAGCGTCGACCAAGGGCTCGGGGGGCTGTTTTTT. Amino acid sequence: CSVDQGLGGLFF.

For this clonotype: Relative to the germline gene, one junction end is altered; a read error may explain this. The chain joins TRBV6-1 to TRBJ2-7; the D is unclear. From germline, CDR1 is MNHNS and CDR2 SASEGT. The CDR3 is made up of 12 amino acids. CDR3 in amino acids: CASDPGHYEHYF. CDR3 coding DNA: TGTGCCAGCGACCCGGGCCACTACGAGCACTACTTC.

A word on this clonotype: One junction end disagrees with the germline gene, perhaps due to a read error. The CDR3 nucleotides are TGCGCCGGCAACCCGTCAATCGGCGGGAGTATTGGAGATACGGAGTATTTT. This encodes CAGNPSIGGSIGDTEYF. The rearrangement joins TRBV4-1 to TRBJ2-3; TRBD2 matches at 7 bases. In germline, CDR1 is MGHRA, CDR2 YSYEKL. There are 17 residues in the CDR3.

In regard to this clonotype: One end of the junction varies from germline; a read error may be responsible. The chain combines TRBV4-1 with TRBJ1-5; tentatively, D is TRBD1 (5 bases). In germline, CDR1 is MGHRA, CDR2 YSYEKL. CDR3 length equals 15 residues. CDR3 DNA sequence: TGCCCCAGTAGCCGAGGAGGAGGGGACGGCCAGCCCCAGCATTTC. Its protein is CPSSRGGGDGQPQHF.

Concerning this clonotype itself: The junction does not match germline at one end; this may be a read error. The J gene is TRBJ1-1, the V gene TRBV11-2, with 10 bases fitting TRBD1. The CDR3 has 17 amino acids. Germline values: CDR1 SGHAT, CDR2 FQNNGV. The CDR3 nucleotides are TGTGCCAGCAGCCGGGTGGGGGGACAGGGGTTCGGCACTGAGGCTTTCTTT. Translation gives CASSRVGGQGFGTEAFF.

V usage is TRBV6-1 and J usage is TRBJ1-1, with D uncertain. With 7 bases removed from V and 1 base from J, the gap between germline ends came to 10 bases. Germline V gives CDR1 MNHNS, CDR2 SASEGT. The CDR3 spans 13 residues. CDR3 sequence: CASKRTGNTEAFF. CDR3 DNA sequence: TGTGCCAGCAAAAGGACGGGGAACACTGAAGCTTTCTTT.

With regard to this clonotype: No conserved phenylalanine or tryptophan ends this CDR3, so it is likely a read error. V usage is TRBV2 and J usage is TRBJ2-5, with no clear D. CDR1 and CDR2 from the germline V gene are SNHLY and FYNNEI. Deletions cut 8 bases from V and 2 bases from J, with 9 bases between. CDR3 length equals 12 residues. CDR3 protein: CASDRFQETQYS. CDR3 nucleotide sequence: TGTGCCAGCGATAGGTTTCAAGAGACCCAGTACTCC.

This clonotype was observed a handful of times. CDR3 region: CASRPKGLGQGSYEQYF. CDR3 bases: TGCGCCAGCAGACCCAAGGGTCTAGGACAGGGTTCCTACGAGCAGTACTTC. The chain recombines TRBV4-1 with TRBJ2-7; TRBD1 agrees at 8 bases. V lost 6 bases to trimming and J lost 1 base; unmatched junction nucleotides: 14. CDR1 is MGHRA, CDR2 YSYEKL, per germline. The CDR3 is made up of 17 amino acids.

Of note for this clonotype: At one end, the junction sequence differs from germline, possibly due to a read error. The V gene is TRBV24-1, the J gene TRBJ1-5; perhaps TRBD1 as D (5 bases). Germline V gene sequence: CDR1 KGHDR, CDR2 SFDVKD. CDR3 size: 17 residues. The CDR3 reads CATSDGDKGLTNQPQHF. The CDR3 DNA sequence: TGTGCCACAAGTGATGGCGACAAGGGACTTACCAATCAGCCCCAGCATTTT.

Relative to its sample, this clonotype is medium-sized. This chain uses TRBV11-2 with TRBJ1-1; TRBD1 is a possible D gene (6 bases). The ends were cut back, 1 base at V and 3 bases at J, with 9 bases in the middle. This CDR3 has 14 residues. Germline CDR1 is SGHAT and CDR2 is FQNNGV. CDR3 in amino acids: CASSLAGAYTEAFF. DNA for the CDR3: TGTGCCAGCAGCTTAGCAGGGGCTTACACTGAAGCTTTCTTT.

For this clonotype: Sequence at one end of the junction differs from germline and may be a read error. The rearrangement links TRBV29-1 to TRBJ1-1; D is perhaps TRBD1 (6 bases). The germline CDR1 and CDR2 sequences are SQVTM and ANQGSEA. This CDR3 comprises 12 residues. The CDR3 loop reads CSVLPTGTEASF. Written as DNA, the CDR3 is TGTAGCGTTCTACCAACAGGGACTGAAGCTTCCTTT.

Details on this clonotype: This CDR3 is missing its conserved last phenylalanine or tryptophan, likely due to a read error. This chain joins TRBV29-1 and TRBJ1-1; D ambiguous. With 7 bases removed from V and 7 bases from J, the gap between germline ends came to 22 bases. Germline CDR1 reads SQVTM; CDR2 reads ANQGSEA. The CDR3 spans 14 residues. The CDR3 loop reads CSAQRLIREGEAFL. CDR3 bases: TGCAGCGCCCAGAGGCTGATCCGGGAGGGTGAAGCTTTCCTT.

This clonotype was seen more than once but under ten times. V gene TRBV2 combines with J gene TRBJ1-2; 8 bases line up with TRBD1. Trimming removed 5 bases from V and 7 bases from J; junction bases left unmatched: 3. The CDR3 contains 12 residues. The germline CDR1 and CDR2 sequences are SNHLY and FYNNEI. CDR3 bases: TGTGCCAGCAGTTCGGACAGGGCTGGCTACACCTTC. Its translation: CASSSDRAGYTF.